These 11 T cell receptor beta chains were all obtained from the same sample, sequenced in a study of blood T cell repertoires in COVID-19. Data came from immunoSEQ multiplex PCR; TCRdb stores just in-frame clones and leaves some out. The data show fewer than 80,000 clones, with about 93% seen just once and 6% to 7.5% held by the top ten. The sequenced sample consisted of peripheral blood. The receptor set was obtained from a human donor in a cohort sampled during active COVID-19.

The chain links TRBV11-2 to TRBJ2-3, with 9 bases that match TRBD1. The CDR3 extends over 16 amino acids. Germline-derived CDR1 and CDR2 are SGHAT and FQNNGV. V gave up 5 bases and J gave up 1 base; unmatched junction bases: 7. CDR3 nucleotide sequence: TGTGCCAGCAGCGTATGGACAGGGGTCGGCACAGATACGCAGTATTTT. Protein sequence: CASSVWTGVGTDTQYF.

The count of this clone is one. V is TRBV7-9 and J is TRBJ2-7, with D unresolved. V dropped 5 bases and J dropped 6 bases, with 14 bases sitting between them. CDR1 SEHNR and CDR2 FQNEAQ come from the germline V gene (reference sequence). CDR3 length: 13 residues. Written as DNA, the CDR3 is TGTGCCAGCAGCCCGGGTTCTGTTACCGAGCAGTACTTC. Encoded protein: CASSPGSVTEQYF.

The genes are TRBV20-1 and TRBJ1-5; D not certain. Germline V gene sequence: CDR1 DFQATT, CDR2 SNEGSKA (reference sequence). Trimming left V 3 bases short and J 9 bases short, with 15 bases between. The CDR3 is made up of 13 amino acids. CDR3 nucleotide sequence: TGCAGTGCTAGTCTCGGCGGCGACGGGCCCCAGCATTTT. This gives the protein CSASLGGDGPQHF.

The V and J genes are TRBV9 and TRBJ2-3; D might be TRBD1 (6 bases). The germline V gene encodes CDR1 SGDLS and CDR2 YYNGEE. The germline V and J ends were trimmed by 0 bases and 2 bases, with 13 bases remaining between them. The CDR3 totals 16 residues. In DNA, the CDR3 is TGTGCCAGCAGCGTAGCCGGGCAGGGGTACACAGATACGCAGTATTTT. Its protein is CASSVAGQGYTDTQYF.

The chain couples TRBV5-1 to TRBJ1-2; 7 bases map to TRBD1. Germline V gene sequence: CDR1 SGHRS, CDR2 YFSETQ. This CDR3 spans 15 amino acids. The V and J ends lost 0 bases and 0 bases, in that order; junction bases with no gene match: 2. The CDR3 DNA reads TGCGCCAGCAGCTTGGTGGGACAGCCTAACTATGGCTACACCTTC. Its protein product is CASSLVGQPNYGYTF. Using reference TRBV5-1 and TRBJ1-2 for the parts outside the CDR3, the full variable domain is KAGVTQTPRYLIKTRGQQVTLSCSPISGHRSVSWYQQTPGQGLQFLFEYFSETQRNKGNFPGRFSGRQFSNSRSEMNVSTLELGDSALYLCASSLVGQPNYGYTFGSGTRLTVV.

The chain joins TRBV7-7 to TRBJ2-1; 8 positions match TRBD2. V lost 5 bases to trimming and J lost 4 bases; unmatched junction nucleotides: 10. The V gene's germline CDR1 is SSHAT and CDR2 FNYEAQ (reference sequence). The CDR3 is 16 residues long. DNA for the CDR3: TGTGCCAGCAGCCCCGGGGTGGCGGGGGGATACAATGAGCAGTTCTTC. The encoded protein is CASSPGVAGGYNEQFF.

The CDR3 is CASSAGSTSTDTQYF. The CDR3 bases are TGTGCCAGCAGTGCGGGGTCCACTAGCACAGATACGCAGTATTTT. This chain joins TRBV5-8 and TRBJ2-3; D is perhaps TRBD2 (6 bases). V was clipped by 5 bases and J by 0 bases, with 13 bases between them. The germline CDR1 and CDR2 sequences are SGHTS and YDEGEE. The CDR3 extends over 15 amino acids. The full variable domain, its missing parts supplied by reference TRBV5-8 and TRBJ2-3, is EAGVTQSPTHLIKTRGQQATLRCSPISGHTSVYWYQQALGLGLQFLLWYDEGEERNRGNFPPRFSGRQFPNYSSELNVNALELEDSALYLCASSAGSTSTDTQYFGPGTRLTVL.

The V and J genes are TRBV10-3 and TRBJ2-1; maybe TRBD2 (5 bases). The V gene's germline CDR1 is ENHRY and CDR2 SYGVKD. The V end lost 4 bases, the J end lost 5 bases, and 12 bases lay between the germline ends. The CDR3 loop spans 14 amino acids. This CDR3 is CAISGKAAHNEQFF. Here the CDR3 DNA reads TGTGCCATCAGTGGAAAAGCGGCCCACAATGAGCAGTTCTTC.

The count of this clone is one. This chain links TRBV6-2 or TRBV6-3 with TRBJ2-3; D is unresolved. The CDR3 is 15 amino acids. Germline V lookup: CDR1 MNHEY, CDR2 SVGEGT. V lost 4 bases, J lost 3 bases, and 14 bases lay in between. The DNA of the CDR3 is TGTGCCAGCAGTTCCGGAGCTTCTAGAACAGATACGCAGTATTTT. Translated, it gives CASSSGASRTDTQYF.

The V and J genes are TRBV11-2 and TRBJ2-2; tentatively, D is TRBD2 (5 bases). CDR1 SGHAT and CDR2 FQNNGV come from the germline V gene. With 3 bases removed from V and 8 bases from J, the gap between germline ends came to 13 bases. This CDR3 has 14 residues. CDR3: CASSFSPSGGELFF. The CDR3 DNA follows: TGTGCCAGCAGCTTTTCCCCGAGCGGTGGGGAGCTGTTTTTT.

This chain links TRBV9 with TRBJ2-3; 12 positions match TRBD2. CDR1 and CDR2 (germline): SGDLS, YYNGEE. The length of the CDR3 is 17 residues. J was trimmed by 7 bases and V by 4 bases; bases with no gene match: 13. CDR3 nucleotide sequence: TGTGCCAGCAGCCTACAACCGACTAGCGGGGGCCCCTATACGCAGTATTTT. This codes for CASSLQPTSGGPYTQYF.